The source of this TCR beta chain is a study of control samples from healthy donors and cancer patients. Some clones are missing from TCRdb's copy, which holds only in-frame ones; the method was immunoSEQ multiplex PCR. The sample lists approximately 76,000 clones; 75% to 85% were seen once. This clone was seen many times. This TCR came from a man aged 55-75 years with head and neck cancer. The sample consisted of PBMCs.

CDR3 residues: CASSLSMGYNEKLFF. The CDR3 coding sequence is TGTGCCAGCAGTTTATCGATGGGTTATAATGAAAAACTGTTTTTT. The chain is built from TRBV27 and TRBJ1-4; D unresolved. Trimming removed 0 bases from V and 4 bases from J, with 9 bases in between. The CDR3 has 15 residues. CDR1 and CDR2 from the germline V gene are MNHEY and SMNVEV (reference sequence).